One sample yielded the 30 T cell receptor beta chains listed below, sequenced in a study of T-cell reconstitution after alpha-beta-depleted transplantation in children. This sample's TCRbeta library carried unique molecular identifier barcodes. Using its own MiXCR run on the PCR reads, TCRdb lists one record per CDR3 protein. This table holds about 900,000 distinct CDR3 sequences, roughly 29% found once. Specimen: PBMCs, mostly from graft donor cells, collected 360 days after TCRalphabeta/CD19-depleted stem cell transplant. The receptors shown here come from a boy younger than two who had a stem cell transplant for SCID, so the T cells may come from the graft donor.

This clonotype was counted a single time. CDR3 loop: CASSEAGQSATDTQYF. DNA of the CDR3: TGTGCCAGCAGTGAAGCGGGACAGTCCGCCACAGATACGCAGTATTTT. This chain uses TRBV2 with TRBJ2-3, with TRBD1 matching 7 bases. There are 16 residues in the CDR3. CDR1 and CDR2 from the germline V gene are SNHLY and FYNNEI. J gave up 2 bases and V 0 bases, and 5 bases lay outside the gene matches.

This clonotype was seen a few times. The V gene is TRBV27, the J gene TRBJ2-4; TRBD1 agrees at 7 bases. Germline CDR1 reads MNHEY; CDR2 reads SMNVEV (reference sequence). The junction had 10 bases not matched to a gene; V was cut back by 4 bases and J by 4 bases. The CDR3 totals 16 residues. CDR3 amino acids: CASSYLRDSGKNIQYF. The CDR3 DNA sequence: TGTGCCAGCAGTTACCTCCGGGACAGTGGTAAAAACATTCAGTACTTC.

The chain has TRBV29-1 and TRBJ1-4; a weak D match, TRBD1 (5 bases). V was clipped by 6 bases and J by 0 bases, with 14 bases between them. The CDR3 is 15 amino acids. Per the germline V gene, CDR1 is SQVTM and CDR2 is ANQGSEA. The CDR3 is CSVRRDSATNEKLFF. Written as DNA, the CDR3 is TGCAGCGTGCGGCGTGACAGCGCAACTAATGAAAAACTGTTTTTT.

CDR3 loop: CASRIHKGPYNEQFF. The CDR3 DNA is TGTGCCAGCAGGATTCACAAGGGCCCCTACAATGAGCAGTTCTTC. The chain combines TRBV6-5 with TRBJ2-1; D is unclear. Germline CDR1 and CDR2: MNHEY and SVGAGI. This CDR3 spans 15 amino acids. V lost 6 bases and J 2 bases, leaving 14 bases between the germline ends.

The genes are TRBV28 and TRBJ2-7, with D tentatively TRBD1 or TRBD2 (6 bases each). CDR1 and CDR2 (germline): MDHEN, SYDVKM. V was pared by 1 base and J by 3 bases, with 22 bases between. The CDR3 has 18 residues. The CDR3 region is CASSLSLFKGGRYYEQYF. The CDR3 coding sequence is TGTGCCAGCAGTTTATCATTGTTCAAGGGGGGCAGATACTACGAGCAGTACTTC.

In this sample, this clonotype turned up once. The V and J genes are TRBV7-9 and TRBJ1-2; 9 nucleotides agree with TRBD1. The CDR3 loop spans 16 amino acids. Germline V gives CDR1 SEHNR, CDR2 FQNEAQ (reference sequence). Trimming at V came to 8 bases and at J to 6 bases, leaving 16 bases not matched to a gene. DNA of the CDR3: TGTGCCAGCTCGACCTCCGGGACAGGGCCATCAAATGGCTACACCTTC. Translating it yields CASSTSGTGPSNGYTF.

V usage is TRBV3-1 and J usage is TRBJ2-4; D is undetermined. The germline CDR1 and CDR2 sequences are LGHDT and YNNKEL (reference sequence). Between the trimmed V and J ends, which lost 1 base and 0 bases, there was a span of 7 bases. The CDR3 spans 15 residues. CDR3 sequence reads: CASSQVGVAKNIQYF. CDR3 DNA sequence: TGTGCCAGCAGCCAAGTGGGCGTAGCCAAAAACATTCAGTACTTC.

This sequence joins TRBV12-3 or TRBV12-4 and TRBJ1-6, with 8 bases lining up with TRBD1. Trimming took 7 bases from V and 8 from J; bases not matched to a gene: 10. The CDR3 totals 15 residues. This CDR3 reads CASTRGQGGYSPLHF. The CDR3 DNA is TGTGCCAGCACCCGCGGACAGGGTGGCTATTCACCCCTCCACTTT.

DNA of the CDR3: TGCAGTGCGTTGGGCAGCCGGGGCTACACCTTC. The encoded protein is CSALGSRGYTF. The chain joins TRBV20-1 to TRBJ1-2; D gene unclear. Germline V gene lookup returns CDR1 DFQATT and CDR2 SNEGSKA (reference sequence). Trimming removed 6 bases from V and 8 bases from J, with 13 bases in between. This CDR3 region has 11 residues.

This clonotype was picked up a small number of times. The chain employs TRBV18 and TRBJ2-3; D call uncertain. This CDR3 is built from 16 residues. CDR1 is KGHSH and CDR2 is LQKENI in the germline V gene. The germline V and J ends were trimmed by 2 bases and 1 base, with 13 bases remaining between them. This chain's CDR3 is CASSPVKGYGTDTQYF. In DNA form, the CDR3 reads TGTGCCAGCTCACCAGTGAAAGGGTACGGCACAGATACGCAGTATTTT.

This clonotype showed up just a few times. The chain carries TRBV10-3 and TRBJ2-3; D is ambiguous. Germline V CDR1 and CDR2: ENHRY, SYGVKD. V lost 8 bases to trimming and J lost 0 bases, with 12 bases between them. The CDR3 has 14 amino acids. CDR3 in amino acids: CAIAATSSTDTQYF. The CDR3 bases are TGTGCCATCGCAGCTACTTCAAGCACAGATACGCAGTATTTT.

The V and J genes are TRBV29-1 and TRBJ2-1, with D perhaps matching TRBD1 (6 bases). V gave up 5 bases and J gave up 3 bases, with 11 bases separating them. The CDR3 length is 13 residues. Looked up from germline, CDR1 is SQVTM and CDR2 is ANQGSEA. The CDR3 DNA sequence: TGCAGCGTTACAGGGATGGGCTACAATGAGCAGTTCTTC. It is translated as CSVTGMGYNEQFF.

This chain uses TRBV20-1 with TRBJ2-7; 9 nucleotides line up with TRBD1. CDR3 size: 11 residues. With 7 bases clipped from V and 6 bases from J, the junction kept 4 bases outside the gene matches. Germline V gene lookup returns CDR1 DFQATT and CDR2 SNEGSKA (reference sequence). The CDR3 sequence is CSGDRVREQYF. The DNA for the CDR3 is TGCAGTGGGGACAGGGTTCGCGAGCAGTACTTC.

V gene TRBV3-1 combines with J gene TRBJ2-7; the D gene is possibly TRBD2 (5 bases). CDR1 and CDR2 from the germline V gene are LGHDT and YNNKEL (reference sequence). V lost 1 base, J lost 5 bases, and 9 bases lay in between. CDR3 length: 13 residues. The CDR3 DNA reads TGTGCCAGCAGCCAAGTGGCGGGTGACGAGCAGTACTTC. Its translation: CASSQVAGDEQYF.

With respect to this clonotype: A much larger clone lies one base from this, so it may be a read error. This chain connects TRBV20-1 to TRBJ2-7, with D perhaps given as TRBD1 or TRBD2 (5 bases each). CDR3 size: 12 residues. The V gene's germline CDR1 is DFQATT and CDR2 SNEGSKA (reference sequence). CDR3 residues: CSARDEGYEQCF. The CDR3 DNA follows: TGCAGTGCTAGAGATGAGGGGTACGAGCAGTGCTTC.

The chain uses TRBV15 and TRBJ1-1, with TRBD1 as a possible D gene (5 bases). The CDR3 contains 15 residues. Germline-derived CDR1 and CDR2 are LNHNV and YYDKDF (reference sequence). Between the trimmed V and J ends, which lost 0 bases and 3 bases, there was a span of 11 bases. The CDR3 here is CATSRERGPYTEAFF. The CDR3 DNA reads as TGTGCCACCAGCAGAGAGCGGGGCCCCTACACTGAAGCTTTCTTT.

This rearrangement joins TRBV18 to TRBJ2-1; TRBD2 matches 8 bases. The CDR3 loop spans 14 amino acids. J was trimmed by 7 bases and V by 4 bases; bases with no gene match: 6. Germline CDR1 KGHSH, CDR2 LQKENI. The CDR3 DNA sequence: TGTGCCAGCTCACTAGCGGGGATGCGGAATGAGCAGTTCTTC. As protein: CASSLAGMRNEQFF.

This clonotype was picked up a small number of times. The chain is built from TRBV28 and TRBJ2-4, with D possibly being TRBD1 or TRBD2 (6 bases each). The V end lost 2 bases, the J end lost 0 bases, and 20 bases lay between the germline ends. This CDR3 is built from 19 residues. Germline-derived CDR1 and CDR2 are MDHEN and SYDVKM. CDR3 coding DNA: TGTGCCAGCAGTTTAGGGTCGGGGGCGGGCCAGCTAGCCAAAAACATTCAGTACTTC. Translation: CASSLGSGAGQLAKNIQYF.

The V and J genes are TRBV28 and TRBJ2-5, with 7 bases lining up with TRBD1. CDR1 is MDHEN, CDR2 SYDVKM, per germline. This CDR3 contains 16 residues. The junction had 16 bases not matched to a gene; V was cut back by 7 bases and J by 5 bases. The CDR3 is CASTTPSTGLRETQYF. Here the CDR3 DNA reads TGTGCCAGCACCACACCCTCGACAGGGCTTCGGGAGACCCAGTACTTC.

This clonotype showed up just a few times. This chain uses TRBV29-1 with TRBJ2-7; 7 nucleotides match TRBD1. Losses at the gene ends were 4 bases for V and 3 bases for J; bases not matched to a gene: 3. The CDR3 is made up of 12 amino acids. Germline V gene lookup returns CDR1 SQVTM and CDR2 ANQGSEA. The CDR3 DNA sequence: TGCAGCGTTGGGACAGGACTCTACGAGCAGTACTTC. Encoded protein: CSVGTGLYEQYF.

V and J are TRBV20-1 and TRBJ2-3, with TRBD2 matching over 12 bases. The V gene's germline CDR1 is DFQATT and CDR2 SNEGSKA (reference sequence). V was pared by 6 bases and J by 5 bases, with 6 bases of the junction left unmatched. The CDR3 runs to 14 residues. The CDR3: CSAILAGGGDTQYF. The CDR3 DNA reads TGCAGTGCGATACTAGCGGGGGGCGGAGATACGCAGTATTTT.

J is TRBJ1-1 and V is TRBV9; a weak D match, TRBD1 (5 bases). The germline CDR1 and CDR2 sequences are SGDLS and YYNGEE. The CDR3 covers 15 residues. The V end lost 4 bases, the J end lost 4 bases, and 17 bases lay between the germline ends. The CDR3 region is CASSPEGSGATEAFF. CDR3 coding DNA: TGTGCCAGCAGCCCAGAGGGGAGTGGGGCCACTGAAGCTTTCTTT.

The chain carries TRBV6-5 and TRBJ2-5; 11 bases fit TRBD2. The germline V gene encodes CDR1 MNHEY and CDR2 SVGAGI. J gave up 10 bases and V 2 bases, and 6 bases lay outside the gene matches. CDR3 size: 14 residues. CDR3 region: CASSYLTSGGIQYF. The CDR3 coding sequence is TGTGCCAGCAGTTACCTAACTAGCGGGGGAATCCAGTACTTC.

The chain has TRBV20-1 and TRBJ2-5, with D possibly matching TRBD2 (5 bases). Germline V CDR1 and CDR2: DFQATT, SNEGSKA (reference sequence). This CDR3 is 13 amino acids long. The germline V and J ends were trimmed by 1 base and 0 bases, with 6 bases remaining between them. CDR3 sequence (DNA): TGCAGTGCTAGAGCCGGGAACCAAGAGACCCAGTACTTC. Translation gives CSARAGNQETQYF.

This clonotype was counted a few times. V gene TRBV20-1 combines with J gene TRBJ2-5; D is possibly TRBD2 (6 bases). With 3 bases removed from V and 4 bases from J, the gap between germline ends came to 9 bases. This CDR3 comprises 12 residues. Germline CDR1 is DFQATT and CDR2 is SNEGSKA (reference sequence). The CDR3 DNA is TGCAGTGCTAGGCGGGGTCTAGAGACCCAGTACTTC. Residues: CSARRGLETQYF.

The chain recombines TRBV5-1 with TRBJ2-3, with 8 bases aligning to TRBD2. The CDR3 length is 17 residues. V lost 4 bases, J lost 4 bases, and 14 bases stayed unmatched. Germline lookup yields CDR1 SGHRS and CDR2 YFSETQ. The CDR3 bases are TGCGCCAGCAGCGCCTCGCCGGGACTAGTTATGTCAGATACGCAGTATTTT. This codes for CASSASPGLVMSDTQYF.

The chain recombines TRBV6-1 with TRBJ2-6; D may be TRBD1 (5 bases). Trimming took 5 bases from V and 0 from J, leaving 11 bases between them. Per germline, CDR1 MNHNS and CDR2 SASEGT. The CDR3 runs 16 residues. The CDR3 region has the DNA TGTGCCAGCAGTCGACAGAGCCGCTCTGGGGCCAACGTCCTGACTTTC. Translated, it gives CASSRQSRSGANVLTF.

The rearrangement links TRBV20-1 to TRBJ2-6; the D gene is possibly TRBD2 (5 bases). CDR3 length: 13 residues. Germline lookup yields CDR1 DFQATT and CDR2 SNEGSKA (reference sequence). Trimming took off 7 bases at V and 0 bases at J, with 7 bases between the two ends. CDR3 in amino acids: CSVGDSGANVLTF. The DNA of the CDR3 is TGCAGTGTCGGGGACTCTGGGGCCAACGTCCTGACTTTC.

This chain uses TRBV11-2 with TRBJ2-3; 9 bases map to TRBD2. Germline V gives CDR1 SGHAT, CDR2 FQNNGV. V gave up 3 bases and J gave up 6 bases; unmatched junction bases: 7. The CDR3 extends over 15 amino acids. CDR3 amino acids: CASSFTAGGLDTQYF. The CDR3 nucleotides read TGTGCCAGCAGCTTTACGGCGGGGGGGCTGGATACGCAGTATTTT.

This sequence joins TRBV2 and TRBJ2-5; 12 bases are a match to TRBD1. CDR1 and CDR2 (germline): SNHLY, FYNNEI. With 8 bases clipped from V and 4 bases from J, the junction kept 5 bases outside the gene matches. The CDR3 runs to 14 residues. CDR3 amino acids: CASGRDRGRETQYF. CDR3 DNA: TGTGCCAGCGGAAGGGACAGGGGGCGAGAGACCCAGTACTTC. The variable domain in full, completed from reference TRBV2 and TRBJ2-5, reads EPEVTQTPSHQVTQMGQEVILRCVPISNHLYFYWYRQILGQKVEFLVSFYNNEISEKSEIFDDQFSVERPDGSNFTLKIRSTKLEDSAMYFCASGRDRGRETQYFGPGTRLLVL.